The clone carrying this T cell receptor (beta chain) was observed a few times. Its antigen remains unidentified. The source of the sample is a study of CD8 T cells in ankylosing spondylitis. The authors made TCR beta libraries by quantitative 5'-RACE with molecular barcodes. TCRdb ran MiXCR on the 5' RACE reads and lists one entry per CDR3 protein. Of just over 350,000 distinct CDR3 sequences in the sample, 20% were seen once. Looked up from germline, CDR1 is SGHTA and CDR2 is FQGNSA. V was shortened by 5 bases and J by 5 bases, with 8 bases between the two germline ends. This CDR3 spans 12 amino acids. Study-level results: Characteristic, it appeared, of ankylosing spondylitis blood was a TCR beta motif of seven or eight highly homologous variants. Disease-associated clones were reportedly significantly overrepresented in matched ankylosing spondylitis synovial fluid. Clones linked to disease, bearing a CD8+ phenotype, were relatively rare in peripheral blood.

The source of this sequence is a male donor with ankylosing spondylitis or in good health (not recorded which). Sequenced material: blood, either unsorted or a sorted T cell fraction (not recorded which). This rearrangement joins TRBV7-2 to TRBJ2-3, with D uncertain. CDR3 sequence reads: CASSVGVDTQYF. CDR3 sequence (DNA): TGTGCCAGCAGCGTTGGGGTAGATACGCAGTATTTT.